The 21 T cell receptor beta chains listed next were all sequenced from one sample in a study of OX40 agonist ivuxolimab in advanced cancers. Sequenced by immunoSEQ multiplex PCR; TCRdb stores in-frame clones only, minus some. The profile shows around 40,000 clones, around 84% of them singletons. Material: CD4+ or CD8+ T cells sorted from blood, obtained in a trial of the OX40 agonist ivuxolimab. The receptors derive from an adult with an advanced solid tumor such as melanoma, head and neck, liver or kidney cancer.

The V and J genes are TRBV28 and TRBJ2-1; D is unresolved. V was shortened by 4 bases and J by 6 bases, with 4 bases between the two germline ends. CDR1 and CDR2 from the germline V gene are MDHEN and SYDVKM. This CDR3 has 11 amino acids. CDR3 loop: CASSSFNEQFF. CDR3 bases: TGTGCCAGCAGTTCTTTCAATGAGCAGTTCTTC.

V and J are TRBV11-2 and TRBJ2-1; D gene ambiguous. The CDR3 runs 10 residues. Per the germline V gene, CDR1 is SGHAT and CDR2 is FQNNGV. Trimming took off 8 bases at V and 5 bases at J, with 4 bases between the two ends. DNA for the CDR3: TGTGCCAGCGAGAACAATGAGCAGTTCTTC. Amino acids: CASENNEQFF.

This clone was found a few times. The gene calls are TRBV5-4 and TRBJ2-3, with TRBD2 matching over 9 bases. J gave up 2 bases and V 1 base, and 5 bases lay outside the gene matches. CDR1 and CDR2 (germline): SGHNT, YYREEE (reference sequence). The CDR3 consists of 16 residues. For the CDR3, the DNA is TGTGCCAGCAGCTTGTTGCGGGAGGGCCCCACAGATACGCAGTATTTT. Amino acids: CASSLLREGPTDTQYF.

Of note for this clone: Other DNA sequences in this sample translate to the same CDR3. The V gene is TRBV6-1, the J gene TRBJ2-7; D may be TRBD2 (6 bases). Germline CDR1 is MNHNS and CDR2 is SASEGT. The CDR3 has 15 amino acids. V was cut by 4 bases and J by 1 base, with 14 bases left in between. The CDR3 reads CASSVGSGISYEQYF. CDR3 bases: TGTGCCAGCAGTGTAGGTAGCGGAATATCCTACGAGCAGTACTTC.

The V and J genes are TRBV11-2 and TRBJ2-6; D unclear. The CDR3 runs to 14 residues. V lost 4 bases and J lost 0, with 4 bases in between. Germline V gene lookup returns CDR1 SGHAT and CDR2 FQNNGV. DNA for the CDR3: TGTGCCAGCAGCTGGGCCTCTGGGGCCAACGTCCTGACTTTC. It specifies CASSWASGANVLTF.

The V gene is TRBV5-6, the J gene TRBJ1-6; 8 nucleotides align to TRBD1. V trimming: 5 bases; J trimming: 0 bases; junction bases outside the gene matches: 4. This CDR3 is built from 16 residues. Germline-derived CDR1 and CDR2 are SGHDT and YYEEEE. This chain's CDR3 is CASSLDRGSYNSPLHF. The CDR3, as DNA: TGTGCCAGCAGTCTTGACAGGGGCTCCTATAATTCACCCCTCCACTTT. The whole variable domain, remainder taken from reference TRBV5-6 and TRBJ1-6, is DAGVTQSPTHLIKTRGQQVTLRCSPKSGHDTVSWYQQALGQGPQFIFQYYEEEERQRGNFPDRFSGHQFPNYSSELNVNALLLGDSALYLCASSLDRGSYNSPLHFGNGTRLTVT.

This clone occurred a few times. The J gene is TRBJ2-7, the V gene TRBV7-9, with 7 bases lining up with TRBD1. Trimming at V came to 5 bases and at J to 0 bases, leaving 7 bases not matched to a gene. Germline V gene lookup returns CDR1 SEHNR and CDR2 FQNEAQ (reference sequence). The CDR3 runs to 15 residues. The CDR3 spells CASSHPGQSSYEQYF. In DNA, the CDR3 is TGTGCCAGCAGCCACCCGGGACAGAGCTCCTACGAGCAGTACTTC.

By share, this clone counts as medium-sized. This sequence joins TRBV6-5 and TRBJ1-2; TRBD1 is a possible D gene (5 bases). In germline, CDR1 is MNHEY, CDR2 SVGAGI. CDR3 length: 14 amino acids. Trimming cost V 5 bases and J 4 bases, with 14 bases left between them. The CDR3 DNA is TGTGCCAGCAGTGAATCCGGGACGGGCTATGGCTACACCTTC. As protein: CASSESGTGYGYTF.

This clone was counted at least ten times. This sequence joins TRBV27 and TRBJ2-7; D gene ambiguous. The CDR3 is 13 residues long. V gave up 3 bases and J gave up 6 bases, with 12 bases separating them. In germline, CDR1 is MNHEY, CDR2 SMNVEV (reference sequence). The DNA of the CDR3 is TGTGCCAGCAGTTTTGGCAGCCGCGGCGAGCAGTACTTC. It specifies CASSFGSRGEQYF.

The chain links TRBV29-1 to TRBJ2-7, with 9 bases that match TRBD1. This CDR3 has 13 amino acids. The trim removed 7 bases at V and 3 bases at J, leaving 7 bases unmatched. Germline lookup yields CDR1 SQVTM and CDR2 ANQGSEA. This CDR3 is CSGLGTGRYEQYF. In DNA form, the CDR3 reads TGCAGCGGGCTCGGGACAGGGCGCTACGAGCAGTACTTC.

The chain couples TRBV11-3 to TRBJ2-7, with 10 nucleotides matching TRBD2. V dropped 3 bases and J dropped 5; count of bases not matched to a gene: 4. The CDR3 contains 14 residues. CDR1 and CDR2 from the germline V gene are SGHNT and YENEEA. This chain's CDR3 is CASSFLAGANEQYF. In DNA form, the CDR3 reads TGTGCCAGCAGCTTCCTAGCGGGAGCTAACGAGCAGTACTTC.

The chain combines TRBV7-3 with TRBJ2-1; 7 bases are a match to TRBD1. V dropped 3 bases and J dropped 7; count of bases not matched to a gene: 9. Germline V lookup: CDR1 SGHTA, CDR2 FQGTGA. This CDR3 has 15 residues. DNA of the CDR3: TGTGCCAGCAGCTTTGTGTCAGGGGGTGTAAATGAGCAGTTCTTC. Its translation is CASSFVSGGVNEQFF.

This clone has more than one count but fewer than ten. The V gene is TRBV14, the J gene TRBJ2-2, with D perhaps matching TRBD1 or TRBD2 (5 bases each). CDR1 is SGHDN, CDR2 FVKESK, per germline. V was cut by 1 base and J by 2 bases, with 8 bases left in between. CDR3 length: 15 residues. CDR3 sequence: CASSQAWDNTGELFF. CDR3 bases: TGTGCCAGCAGCCAAGCCTGGGACAACACCGGGGAGCTGTTTTTT.

The chain links TRBV7-9 to TRBJ2-7; possible D gene TRBD1, 5 bases. The CDR3 length is 14 residues. Trimming pared 1 base from V and 4 bases from J, leaving 11 bases between. Germline assignment: CDR1 SEHNR and CDR2 FQNEAQ (reference sequence). The CDR3 coding sequence is TGTGCCAGCAGCTTAGATACAGGAATGTACGAGCAGTACTTC. Protein sequence: CASSLDTGMYEQYF.

The chain has TRBV19 and TRBJ2-7; D assignment may be TRBD1 or TRBD2 (5 bases each). CDR3 size: 15 residues. Germline V gene lookup returns CDR1 LNHDA and CDR2 SQIVND (reference sequence). Trimming took 4 bases from V and 2 from J, leaving 15 bases between them. This CDR3 reads CASSTGTQFTYEQYF. CDR3 coding DNA: TGTGCCAGTAGTACCGGGACGCAATTTACCTACGAGCAGTACTTC.

The rearrangement links TRBV2 to TRBJ2-3; D could derive from TRBD1 or TRBD2 (5 bases each). The germline CDR1 and CDR2 sequences are SNHLY and FYNNEI. The CDR3 covers 13 residues. V was clipped by 2 bases and J by 6 bases, with 9 bases between them. The CDR3 is CASSERWGDTQYF. The CDR3 DNA reads TGTGCCAGCAGTGAACGGTGGGGGGATACGCAGTATTTT.

The chain's CDR3 is CASSSSVQKRSPLHF. The CDR3 coding sequence is TGTGCCAGCAGTTCGTCGGTCCAAAAGAGATCACCCCTCCACTTT. This chain links TRBV28 with TRBJ1-6; D remains unclear. Looked up from germline, CDR1 is MDHEN and CDR2 is SYDVKM. The CDR3 is 15 residues long. The V and J ends lost 4 bases and 10 bases respectively, with 17 bases between them.

This clone has just one count. The chain carries TRBV5-8 and TRBJ2-2; 8 nucleotides line up with TRBD2. Germline V gene data show CDR1 as SGHTS and CDR2 as YDEGEE. The CDR3 is 14 residues long. With 0 bases clipped from V and 6 bases from J, the junction kept 1 base outside the gene matches. Written as DNA, the CDR3 is TGTGCCAGCAGCTTGGGAGCGGGAGCCGGGGAGCTGTTTTTT. Translating it yields CASSLGAGAGELFF.

V gene TRBV27 combines with J gene TRBJ2-1, with 9 bases fitting TRBD1. Germline CDR1 MNHEY, CDR2 SMNVEV (reference sequence). V was clipped by 4 bases and J by 8 bases; unmatched bases: 12. The CDR3 extends over 16 amino acids. The CDR3 DNA reads TGTGCCAGCAGTTCGTCATCCGGGACAGGGATCGATGAGCAGTTCTTC. Translating gives CASSSSSGTGIDEQFF.

The chain carries TRBV19 and TRBJ2-2, with a possible D match to TRBD1 (5 bases). CDR3 length: 17 residues. CDR1 is LNHDA, CDR2 SQIVND, per germline (reference sequence). The ends were cut back, 5 bases at V and 0 bases at J, with 16 bases in the middle. The CDR3 DNA is TGTGCCAGTAGTCTGACTTCAGGGAAAGCGAACACCGGGGAGCTGTTTTTT. Amino acid sequence: CASSLTSGKANTGELFF.

This chain uses TRBV10-3 with TRBJ1-1; a possible D gene is TRBD1 (6 bases). V gave up 3 bases and J gave up 4 bases, with 15 bases separating them. Germline loops: CDR1 ENHRY, CDR2 SYGVKD. The CDR3 runs to 15 residues. As DNA, the CDR3 is TGTGCCATCAGTGAACCACAGGGAGAGGGCACTGAAGCTTTCTTT. Its protein is CAISEPQGEGTEAFF.